This TCR beta chain came from a study of vaccination and CD4 T cells after COVID-19. Treatment: roughly 11-day PBMC culture with coronavirus spike peptide pools or control peptides (ViraFEST assay). Cell culture was performed with more than 1.5 million PBMCs per well in the presence of about 10 IU/ml IL-2 and approximately 9.6 ug/ml peptide pools. The Oncomine TCR Beta short-read assay sequenced DNA from cultured CD4+ T cells. TCRdb used MiXCR to reprocess the PCR reads, holding one entry per CDR3 protein. The sample holds fewer than 15,000 distinct CDR3 sequences, roughly 60% seen once. This clonotype was seen only once. What it recognizes is unknown. The CDR3 sequence is 14 residues long. Germline CDR1 and CDR2: MGHDK and SYGVNS. Trimming took 6 bases from V and 1 from J, leaving 11 bases between them.

The receptor was derived from a human donor who had recovered from COVID-19. The sample taken for sequencing was CD4+ T cells from blood, cultured in vitro. This chain links TRBV25-1 with TRBJ2-3; the D gene is possibly TRBD2 (5 bases). CDR3 loop: CASSPLSGTDTQYF. The CDR3 nucleotides are TGTGCCAGCAGCCCTCTTAGCGGCACAGATACGCAGTATTTT.